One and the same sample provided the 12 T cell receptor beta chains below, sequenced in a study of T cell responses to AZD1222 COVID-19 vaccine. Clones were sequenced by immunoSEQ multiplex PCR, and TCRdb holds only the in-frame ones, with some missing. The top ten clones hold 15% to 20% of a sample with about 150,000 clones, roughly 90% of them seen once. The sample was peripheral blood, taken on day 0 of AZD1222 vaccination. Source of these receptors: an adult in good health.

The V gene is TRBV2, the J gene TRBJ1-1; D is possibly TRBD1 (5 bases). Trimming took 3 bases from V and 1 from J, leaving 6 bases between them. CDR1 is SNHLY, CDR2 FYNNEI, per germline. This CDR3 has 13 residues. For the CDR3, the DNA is TGTGCCAGCAGTGAGACAGCGAACACTGAAGCTTTCTTT. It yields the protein CASSETANTEAFF.

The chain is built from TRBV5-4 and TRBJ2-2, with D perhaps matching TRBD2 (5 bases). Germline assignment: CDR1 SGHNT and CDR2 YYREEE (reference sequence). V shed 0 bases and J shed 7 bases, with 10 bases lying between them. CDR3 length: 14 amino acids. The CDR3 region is CASSLDSAGGELFF. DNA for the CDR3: TGTGCCAGCAGCTTGGACTCGGCGGGCGGGGAGCTGTTTTTT.

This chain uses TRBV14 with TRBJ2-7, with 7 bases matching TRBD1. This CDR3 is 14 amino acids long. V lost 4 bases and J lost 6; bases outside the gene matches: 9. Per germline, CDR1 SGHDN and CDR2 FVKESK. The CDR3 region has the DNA TGTGCCAGCAGCCCAAGGCGACAGGGTGTCGAGCAGTACTTC. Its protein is CASSPRRQGVEQYF.

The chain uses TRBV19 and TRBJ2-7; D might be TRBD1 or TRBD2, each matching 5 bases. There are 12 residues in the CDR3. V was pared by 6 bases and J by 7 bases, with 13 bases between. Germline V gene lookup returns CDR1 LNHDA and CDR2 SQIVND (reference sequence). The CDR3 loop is CASSNQGDEQYF. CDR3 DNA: TGTGCCAGTAGCAACCAGGGAGATGAGCAGTACTTC.

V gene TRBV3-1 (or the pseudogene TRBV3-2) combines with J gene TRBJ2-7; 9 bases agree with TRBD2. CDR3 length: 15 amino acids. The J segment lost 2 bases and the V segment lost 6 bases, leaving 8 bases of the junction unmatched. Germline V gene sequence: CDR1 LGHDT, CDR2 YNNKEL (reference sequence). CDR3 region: CASSFLTSGPYEQYF. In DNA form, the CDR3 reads TGTGCCAGCAGTTTTCTGACTAGCGGACCCTACGAGCAGTACTTC.

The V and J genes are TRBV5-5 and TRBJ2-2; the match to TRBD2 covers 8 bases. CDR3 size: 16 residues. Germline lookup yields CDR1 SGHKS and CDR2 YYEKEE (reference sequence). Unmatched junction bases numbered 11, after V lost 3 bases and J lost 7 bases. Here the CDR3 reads CASSSNIAGLNGELFF. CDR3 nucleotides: TGTGCCAGCAGCTCGAATATAGCGGGACTGAACGGGGAGCTGTTTTTT.

The DNA for the CDR3 is TGCGCCAGCAGCTTGGACAGAACAGGAGTTACTAATGAAAAACTGTTTTTT. Translated, it gives CASSLDRTGVTNEKLFF. This rearrangement joins TRBV5-1 to TRBJ1-4, with D possibly being TRBD1 (5 bases). V was cut by 0 bases and J by 2 bases, with 14 bases left in between. CDR1 and CDR2 (germline): SGHRS, YFSETQ. The CDR3 loop spans 17 amino acids.

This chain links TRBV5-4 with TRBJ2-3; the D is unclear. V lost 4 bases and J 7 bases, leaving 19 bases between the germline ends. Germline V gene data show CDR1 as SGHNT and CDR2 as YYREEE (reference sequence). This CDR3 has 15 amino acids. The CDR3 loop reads CASSTPIMGSYTQYF. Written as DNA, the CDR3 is TGTGCCAGCAGCACGCCGATAATGGGGTCTTATACGCAGTATTTT.

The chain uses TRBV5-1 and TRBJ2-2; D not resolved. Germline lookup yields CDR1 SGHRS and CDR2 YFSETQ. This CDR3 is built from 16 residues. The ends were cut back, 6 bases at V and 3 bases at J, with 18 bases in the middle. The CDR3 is CASTGRRSGHTGELFF. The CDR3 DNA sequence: TGCGCCAGCACCGGCCGGAGAAGTGGGCACACCGGGGAGCTGTTTTTT.

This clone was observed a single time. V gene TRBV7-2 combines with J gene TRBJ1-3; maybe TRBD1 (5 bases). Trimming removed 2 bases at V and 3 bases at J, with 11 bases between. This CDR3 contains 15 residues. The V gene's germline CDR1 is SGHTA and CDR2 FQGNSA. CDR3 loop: CASSLRGVDGNTIYF. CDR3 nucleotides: TGTGCCAGCAGCTTACGGGGGGTGGATGGAAACACCATATATTTT.

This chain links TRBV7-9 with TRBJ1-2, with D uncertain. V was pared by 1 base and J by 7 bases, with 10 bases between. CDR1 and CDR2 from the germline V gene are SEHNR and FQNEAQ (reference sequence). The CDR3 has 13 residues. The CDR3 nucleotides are TGTGCCAGCAGCTTAGAGGATCTCGCTGGCTACACCTTC. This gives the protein CASSLEDLAGYTF. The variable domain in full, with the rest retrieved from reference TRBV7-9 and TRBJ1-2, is DTGVSQNPRHKITKRGQNVTFRCDPISEHNRLYWYRQTLGQGPEFLTYFQNEAQLEKSRLLSDRFSAERPKGSFSTLEIQRTEQGDSAMYLCASSLEDLAGYTFGSGTRLTVV.

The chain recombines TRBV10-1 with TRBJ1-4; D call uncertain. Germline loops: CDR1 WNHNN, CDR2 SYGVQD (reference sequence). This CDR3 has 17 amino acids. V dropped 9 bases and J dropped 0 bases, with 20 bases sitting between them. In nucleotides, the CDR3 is TGCGCCAGACCCCAGGCAGGAGGAGAAGCAACTAATGAAAAACTGTTTTTT. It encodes CARPQAGGEATNEKLFF.